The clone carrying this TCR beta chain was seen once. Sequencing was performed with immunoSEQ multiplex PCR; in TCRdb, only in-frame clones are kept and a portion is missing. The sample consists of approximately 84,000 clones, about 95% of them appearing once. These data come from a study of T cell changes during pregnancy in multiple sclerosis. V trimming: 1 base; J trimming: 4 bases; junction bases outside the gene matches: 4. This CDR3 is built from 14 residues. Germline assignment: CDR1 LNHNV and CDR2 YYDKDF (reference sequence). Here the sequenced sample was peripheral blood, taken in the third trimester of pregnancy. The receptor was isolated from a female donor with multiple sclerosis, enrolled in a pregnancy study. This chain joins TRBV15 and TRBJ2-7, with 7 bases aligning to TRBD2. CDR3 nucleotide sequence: TGTGCCACCAGCAGAGGGGGCGGGGGATACGAGCAGTACTTC. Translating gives CATSRGGGGYEQYF.